This passage covers 20 T cell receptor beta chains from one sample sequenced in a study of beta chain features in type 1 diabetes. The investigators reverse transcribed all of the isolated RNA, so they sequenced expressed TCRB transcripts. Profiling relied on immunoSEQ multiplex PCR, and the TCRdb table lists in-frame clones only, not all of them. The top ten hold approximately 0.041% of the sample, which has 300,000 to 450,000 clones, less than 20% seen once. The sequenced sample consisted of naive CD4+ T cells from blood. These receptors all come from a woman between 18 and 30 years old in good health.

A few counts support this clone. The same CDR3 can be traced to other DNA sequences in this sample. CDR3 coding DNA: TGCGCCAGCAGCCCGACGGGGGGGGTATACGAGCAGTACTTC. Its translation: CASSPTGGVYEQYF. The genes are TRBV4-1 and TRBJ2-7; TRBD2 matches at 8 bases. The CDR3 runs to 14 residues. The V segment lost 4 bases and the J segment 4 bases; nucleotides outside the gene matches: 6. Germline lookup yields CDR1 MGHRA and CDR2 YSYEKL.

The V and J genes are TRBV7-2 and TRBJ2-1; 7 bases are shared with TRBD1. The germline V gene encodes CDR1 SGHTA and CDR2 FQGNSA. CDR3 size: 14 residues. The V segment lost 7 bases and the J segment 7 bases; nucleotides outside the gene matches: 10. The CDR3 nucleotides read TGTGCCAGCACATCCCGACAGGGTCAGAATGAGCAGTTCTTC. Protein: CASTSRQGQNEQFF.

This clone was counted a few times. The chain employs TRBV5-6 and TRBJ2-1; 8 bases line up with TRBD2. Germline V gene lookup returns CDR1 SGHDT and CDR2 YYEEEE. The CDR3 length is 16 residues. V trimming: 1 base; J trimming: 8 bases; junction bases outside the gene matches: 11. DNA for the CDR3: TGTGCCAGCAGCTTGTTAAGGGGGACTAGGTCGGATGAGCAGTTCTTC. As protein: CASSLLRGTRSDEQFF.

This clone was counted a few times. V is TRBV4-1 and J is TRBJ2-1; 8 positions agree with TRBD2. Trimming took 0 bases from V and 5 from J; bases not matched to a gene: 9. The germline CDR1 and CDR2 sequences are MGHRA and YSYEKL. The CDR3 is 17 amino acids. CDR3 sequence: CASSQEKSSGYHNEQFF. CDR3 nucleotides: TGCGCCAGCAGCCAAGAGAAATCTAGCGGGTACCACAATGAGCAGTTCTTC.

This clone has a handful of counts. Sequence at one end of the junction differs from germline and may be a read error. The rearrangement joins TRBV7-7 to TRBJ2-5; 12 bases are shared with TRBD2. The CDR3 length is 15 residues. Per the germline V gene, CDR1 is SSHAT and CDR2 is FNYEAQ (reference sequence). The chain's CDR3 is CASSRLAGGTETQYF. The CDR3 bases are TGTGCTAGCAGCCGGCTAGCGGGGGGGACGGAGACCCAGTACTTC.

V and J are TRBV7-9 and TRBJ1-6; D is unclear. CDR3 length equals 15 residues. In germline, CDR1 is SEHNR, CDR2 FQNEAQ (reference sequence). Trimming left V 1 base short and J 7 bases short, with 11 bases between. CDR3 coding DNA: TGTGCCAGCAGCTTAGAGAATTCGGGGAATTCACCCCTCCACTTT. Translation: CASSLENSGNSPLHF.

This clone was counted only a few times. This chain uses TRBV6-1 with TRBJ2-5, with 8 bases that match TRBD2. V lost 10 bases and J lost 5; bases outside the gene matches: 6. This CDR3 comprises 12 residues. From germline, CDR1 is MNHNS and CDR2 SASEGT. CDR3 sequence: CATGRAAETQYF. The CDR3 DNA sequence: TGTGCCACCGGGAGGGCCGCTGAGACCCAGTACTTC.

The J gene is TRBJ1-1, the V gene TRBV14; D gene unclear. Looked up from germline, CDR1 is SGHDN and CDR2 is FVKESK. The V gene lost 9 bases and the J gene lost 0 bases, with 11 bases spanning the gap. The CDR3 sequence is 13 residues long. Written as DNA, the CDR3 is TGTGCCAGTAGGTACGGGTTGAACACTGAAGCTTTCTTT. Protein product: CASRYGLNTEAFF.

The chain uses TRBV7-9 and TRBJ2-7, with 9 bases fitting TRBD1. V shed 5 bases and J 2 bases; nucleotides not matched to a gene: 4. CDR1 SEHNR and CDR2 FQNEAQ come from the germline V gene (reference sequence). This CDR3 has 14 residues. DNA for the CDR3: TGTGCCAGCAGCAAGACAGGGGGTGCCTACGAGCAGTACTTC. Translation: CASSKTGGAYEQYF.

The chain employs TRBV11-2 and TRBJ2-1; D not resolved. CDR1 is SGHAT and CDR2 is FQNNGV in the germline V gene. Deletions cut 1 base from V and 1 base from J, with 11 bases between. This CDR3 has 16 amino acids. The DNA of the CDR3 is TGTGCCAGCAGCTTAGGGCTCATCTTATCCTACAATGAGCAGTTCTTC. It translates to CASSLGLILSYNEQFF.

This clone was counted between two and nine times. The chain combines TRBV18 with TRBJ2-1; perhaps TRBD1 as D (6 bases). Trimming pared 1 base from V and 1 base from J, leaving 8 bases between. In germline, CDR1 is KGHSH, CDR2 LQKENI. The CDR3 runs to 15 residues. The chain's CDR3 is CASSPLDSSYNEQFF. In nucleotides, the CDR3 is TGTGCCAGCTCACCACTGGACAGTTCCTACAATGAGCAGTTCTTC.

This clone was detected only a few times. V gene TRBV11-2 combines with J gene TRBJ2-3, with a tentative D call TRBD1 (6 bases). CDR3 length: 13 residues. V shed 6 bases and J shed 2 bases, with 9 bases lying between them. Germline V gene sequence: CDR1 SGHAT, CDR2 FQNNGV. The chain's CDR3 is CASRDSFTDTQYF. In DNA, the CDR3 is TGTGCCAGCAGGGACAGCTTCACAGATACGCAGTATTTT.

This clone has only a few counts. The gene calls are TRBV4-2 and TRBJ2-5, with 9 bases fitting TRBD2. This CDR3 contains 17 residues. CDR1 and CDR2 from the germline V gene are LGHNA and YNFKEQ. J gave up 5 bases and V 1 base, and 11 bases lay outside the gene matches. CDR3 coding DNA: TGTGCCAGCAGCCAAGTCCCGCGGGGGGGCCTAGGGGAGACCCAGTACTTC. Encoded protein: CASSQVPRGGLGETQYF.

This clone occurred a few times. The gene calls are TRBV7-9 and TRBJ2-5, with D hard to call. The CDR3 sequence is 15 residues long. The germline V and J ends were trimmed by 3 bases and 2 bases, with 13 bases remaining between them. Germline V gene sequence: CDR1 SEHNR, CDR2 FQNEAQ (reference sequence). CDR3 in amino acids: CASSLTLVSQETQYF. The CDR3, as DNA: TGTGCCAGCAGCTTGACATTGGTGTCGCAAGAGACCCAGTACTTC.

This chain connects TRBV15 to TRBJ2-3; 13 bases are a match to TRBD2. CDR1 LNHNV and CDR2 YYDKDF come from the germline V gene (reference sequence). This CDR3 is 16 amino acids long. J lost 0 bases, V lost 4 bases, and 1 base had no gene match. As DNA, the CDR3 is TGTGCCACCAGCACGGGACTAGCGGGGAGCACAGATACGCAGTATTTT. It specifies CATSTGLAGSTDTQYF.

This clone was observed a few times. The genes are TRBV9 and TRBJ1-6, with D unclear. CDR1 SGDLS and CDR2 YYNGEE come from the germline V gene. This CDR3 contains 18 residues. The ends were cut back, 3 bases at V and 0 bases at J, with 16 bases in the middle. This CDR3 reads CASSGELGVSSYNSPLHF. CDR3 bases: TGTGCCAGCAGCGGGGAACTCGGGGTTAGCTCCTATAATTCACCCCTCCACTTT.

The chain joins TRBV9 to TRBJ2-5; 7 nucleotides align to TRBD2. The CDR3 has 14 residues. Germline CDR1 and CDR2: SGDLS and YYNGEE. Trimming at V came to 4 bases and at J to 1 base, leaving 4 bases not matched to a gene. The CDR3 is CASSPGTTQETQYF. The CDR3 DNA sequence: TGTGCCAGCAGCCCCGGGACTACCCAAGAGACCCAGTACTTC.

This clone has a handful of counts. V and J are TRBV9 and TRBJ2-1, with D tentatively TRBD2 (5 bases). Trimming removed 0 bases from V and 10 bases from J, with 17 bases in between. This CDR3 spans 15 amino acids. CDR1 SGDLS and CDR2 YYNGEE come from the germline V gene. The CDR3 bases are TGTGCCAGCAGCGTAGCTGGGTCGGGGTTGGGCGAGCAGTTCTTC. Amino acid sequence: CASSVAGSGLGEQFF. The full variable domain, with the rest looked up from reference TRBV9 and TRBJ2-1, is DSGVTQTPKHLITATGQRVTLRCSPRSGDLSVYWYQQSLDQGLQFLIQYYNGEERAKGNILERFSAQQFPDLHSELNLSSLELGDSALYFCASSVAGSGLGEQFFGPGTRLTVL.

This chain links TRBV5-1 with TRBJ2-7; 7 nucleotides align to TRBD1. Germline CDR1 reads SGHRS; CDR2 reads YFSETQ. This CDR3 has 15 residues. Unmatched junction bases numbered 4, after V lost 0 bases and J lost 1 base. The CDR3 protein is CASSLEWTGSYEQYF. Here the CDR3 DNA reads TGCGCCAGCAGCTTGGAATGGACAGGATCCTACGAGCAGTACTTC.

This clone was detected a few times. The chain links TRBV7-2 to TRBJ1-3; 9 nucleotides line up with TRBD1. V lost 5 bases and J lost 2; bases outside the gene matches: 4. CDR3 length: 15 residues. Germline-derived CDR1 and CDR2 are SGHTA and FQGNSA. The CDR3 DNA sequence: TGTGCCAGCAGCCCACGGACAGGGGCTGGAAACACCATATATTTT. Protein sequence: CASSPRTGAGNTIYF.